What follows are 24 T cell receptor beta chains derived from one specimen sequenced in a study of T cells after yellow fever vaccination. TCRdb analysed the 5' RACE reads with MiXCR anew, one entry per CDR3 protein. The sample records over 300,000 distinct CDR3 sequences, around 3.6% being singletons. The source material was PBMCs, sampled on the day of the yellow fever booster vaccination. These receptors were obtained from a man aged 18 to 29 who received the YFV17D yellow fever vaccine.

At least ten counts were recorded for this clonotype. This chain uses TRBV29-1 with TRBJ2-5, with a possible D match to TRBD1 (7 bases). The germline V gene encodes CDR1 SQVTM and CDR2 ANQGSEA. Trimming removed 1 base from V and 2 bases from J, with 11 bases in between. This CDR3 comprises 14 residues. The CDR3: CSVEGAGQQETQYF. CDR3 nucleotide sequence: TGCAGCGTTGAAGGGGCGGGACAGCAAGAGACCCAGTACTTC.

This clonotype was recorded many times. The CDR3 DNA reads TGCAGTGCTACCTCCTTCGGGGACGGCCTAAATAGCAATCAGCCCCAGCATTTT. Translating gives CSATSFGDGLNSNQPQHF. The V and J genes are TRBV20-1 and TRBJ1-5; TRBD1 might be the D (5 bases). This CDR3 is 18 amino acids long. Per germline, CDR1 DFQATT and CDR2 SNEGSKA (reference sequence). With 4 bases removed from V and 0 bases from J, the gap between germline ends came to 22 bases.

This clonotype was observed at least ten times. The rearrangement links TRBV14 to TRBJ2-5; 8 bases fit TRBD1. The CDR3 covers 13 residues. Germline loops: CDR1 SGHDN, CDR2 FVKESK. Unmatched junction bases numbered 4, after V lost 3 bases and J lost 7 bases. In nucleotides, the CDR3 is TGTGCCAGCAGCCAGGACAGGGTGGCGACCCAGTACTTC. Its protein product is CASSQDRVATQYF.

There are many counts of this clonotype. This rearrangement joins TRBV5-5 to TRBJ2-1, with D perhaps matching TRBD2 (6 bases). The CDR3 runs 14 residues. From germline, CDR1 is SGHKS and CDR2 YYEKEE (reference sequence). V shed 1 base and J shed 6 bases, with 11 bases lying between them. The CDR3 coding sequence is TGTGCCAGCAGCTTGAGGCTAGCGTTCAATGAGCAGTTCTTC. Its translation is CASSLRLAFNEQFF. Using reference TRBV5-5 and TRBJ2-1 for the parts outside the CDR3, the full variable domain is DAGVTQSPTHLIKTRGQQVTLRCSPISGHKSVSWYQQVLGQGPQFIFQYYEKEERGRGNFPDRFSARQFPNYSSELNVNALLLGDSALYLCASSLRLAFNEQFFGPGTRLTVL.

The chain joins TRBV4-2 to TRBJ2-5; TRBD1 agrees at 8 bases. Germline-derived CDR1 and CDR2 are LGHNA and YNFKEQ. This CDR3 contains 16 residues. Trimming at V came to 0 bases and at J to 3 bases, leaving 6 bases not matched to a gene. The CDR3 sequence is CASSQDNTGGEETQYF. The CDR3 DNA sequence: TGTGCCAGCAGCCAAGATAACACAGGGGGTGAAGAGACCCAGTACTTC.

Ten or more counts support this clonotype. The genes are TRBV7-9 and TRBJ2-7, with TRBD2 as a possible D gene (6 bases). Trimming stripped 4 bases from V and 5 bases from J, with 15 bases between. The germline CDR1 and CDR2 sequences are SEHNR and FQNEAQ (reference sequence). CDR3 length: 14 amino acids. The CDR3 region is CASSSREGAHEQYF. CDR3 DNA sequence: TGTGCCAGCAGCTCGCGGGAAGGGGCCCACGAGCAGTACTTC.

The chain recombines TRBV19 with TRBJ2-5; D is perhaps TRBD1 (6 bases). The length of the CDR3 is 15 residues. V dropped 6 bases and J dropped 1 base, with 15 bases sitting between them. Germline V gene sequence: CDR1 LNHDA, CDR2 SQIVND (reference sequence). CDR3 amino acids: CASRGRDTPQETQYF. In DNA form, the CDR3 reads TGTGCCAGTAGGGGCCGGGACACCCCCCAAGAGACCCAGTACTTC.

This clonotype has a count of ten or more. The chain carries TRBV29-1 and TRBJ2-5; D might be TRBD1 (6 bases). CDR1 and CDR2 from the germline V gene are SQVTM and ANQGSEA. The CDR3 has 12 residues. Between the trimmed V and J ends, which lost 4 bases and 1 base, there was a span of 7 bases. CDR3 bases: TGCAGCGTTGGCAGGGGCCAAGAGACCCAGTACTTC. Its protein product is CSVGRGQETQYF.

This clonotype was picked up many times. The genes are TRBV6-2 or TRBV6-3 and TRBJ2-5; D remains ambiguous. The germline gives CDR1 MNHEY, CDR2 SVGEGT. Trimming pared 9 bases from V and 5 bases from J, leaving 10 bases between. The CDR3 covers 11 residues. The DNA for the CDR3 is TGTGCCAGTTTAGCCTGGGAGACCCAGTACTTC. Amino acids: CASLAWETQYF.

In this sample, this clonotype turned up many times. The J gene is TRBJ1-2, the V gene TRBV7-2; the D is unclear. V dropped 5 bases and J dropped 8 bases, with 24 bases sitting between them. This CDR3 has 16 residues. The germline V gene has CDR1 SGHTA and CDR2 FQGNSA. This CDR3 reads CASSTYSRDPVRGYTF. The CDR3 coding sequence is TGTGCCAGCAGCACCTACTCCCGGGATCCTGTTAGAGGCTACACCTTC.

The rearrangement joins TRBV12-3 or TRBV12-4 to TRBJ2-7; maybe TRBD2 (5 bases). V dropped 5 bases and J dropped 8 bases, with 13 bases sitting between them. The CDR3 covers 12 residues. The CDR3 DNA reads TGTGCCAGCAGTCTGGACGGGATGAAGCAGTACGTC. Its translation: CASSLDGMKQYV.

This clonotype was seen more than once but under ten times. The chain carries TRBV2 and TRBJ2-5, with D perhaps being TRBD1 or TRBD2 (6 bases each). The V end was cut by 0 bases, the J end by 4 bases, with 12 bases between. Per the germline V gene, CDR1 is SNHLY and CDR2 is FYNNEI. This CDR3 has 15 amino acids. For the CDR3, the DNA is TGTGCCAGCAGTGAAGCTAGGGGGACTCGAGAGACCCAGTACTTC. Translation: CASSEARGTRETQYF. Drawing the rest from reference TRBV2 and TRBJ2-5, the complete variable domain is EPEVTQTPSHQVTQMGQEVILRCVPISNHLYFYWYRQILGQKVEFLVSFYNNEISEKSEIFDDQFSVERPDGSNFTLKIRSTKLEDSAMYFCASSEARGTRETQYFGPGTRLLVL.

The gene calls are TRBV6-2 or TRBV6-3 and TRBJ2-7, with D perhaps given as TRBD1 or TRBD2 (5 bases each). CDR3 length: 12 residues. The germline gives CDR1 MNHEY, CDR2 SVGEGT. Trimming shortened V by 4 bases and J by 2 bases, and 6 bases separated the two germline ends. This CDR3 is CASSWDAYEQYV. The CDR3 region has the DNA TGTGCCAGCAGTTGGGACGCCTACGAGCAGTACGTC.

The chain recombines TRBV6-5 with TRBJ2-1; 7 bases align to TRBD1. This CDR3 region has 12 residues. The germline CDR1 and CDR2 sequences are MNHEY and SVGAGI. Trimming removed 6 bases from V and 9 bases from J; junction bases left unmatched: 5. CDR3 loop: CASSGTVSEQFF. The CDR3, as DNA: TGTGCCAGCAGCGGGACAGTGAGTGAGCAGTTCTTC.

This clonotype has just a few counts. V usage is TRBV9 and J usage is TRBJ1-6, with D uncertain. The CDR3 totals 16 residues. Trimming removed 0 bases from V and 8 bases from J, with 15 bases in between. The V gene's germline CDR1 is SGDLS and CDR2 YYNGEE. CDR3 bases: TGTGCCAGCAGCGTAGATGCGGGGTCTCGGGATTCACCCCTCCACTTT. Protein product: CASSVDAGSRDSPLHF.

This clonotype has at least ten counts. This chain joins TRBV20-1 and TRBJ2-5; perhaps TRBD2 as D (6 bases). The germline V gene has CDR1 DFQATT and CDR2 SNEGSKA (reference sequence). Deletions cut 6 bases from V and 7 bases from J, with 24 bases between. This CDR3 has 15 residues. The CDR3 nucleotides are TGCAGTGCGCCCCCGTCTAGCAATAGAGCGGGGACCCAGTACTTC. This encodes CSAPPSSNRAGTQYF.

This clonotype showed up many times. The chain joins TRBV20-1 to TRBJ2-7; no clear D. Germline assignment: CDR1 DFQATT and CDR2 SNEGSKA (reference sequence). The ends were cut back, 6 bases at V and 0 bases at J, with 15 bases in the middle. This CDR3 contains 14 residues. The CDR3 DNA reads as TGCAGTGCCCCCCTGGTACTAAGCTCCTACGAGCAGTACTTC. Translation gives CSAPLVLSSYEQYF.

The V call is TRBV29-1, the J call TRBJ1-1; maybe TRBD1 (5 bases). The V end lost 0 bases, the J end lost 1 base, and 9 bases lay between the germline ends. Germline CDR1 and CDR2: SQVTM and ANQGSEA. The CDR3 runs to 14 residues. The CDR3, as DNA: TGCAGCGTTGAAGATGGGACGGAGAACACTGAAGCTTTCTTT. This encodes CSVEDGTENTEAFF.

The rearrangement links TRBV5-1 to TRBJ2-1; TRBD1 aligns across 12 bases. Germline V CDR1 and CDR2: SGHRS, YFSETQ. Trimming removed 3 bases from V and 5 bases from J; junction bases left unmatched: 3. The CDR3 sequence is 15 residues long. The CDR3 DNA sequence: TGCGCCAGCAGCTCGGGACAGGGGGCTAACAATGAGCAGTTCTTC. It yields the protein CASSSGQGANNEQFF. The full variable domain, completed using reference TRBV5-1 and TRBJ2-1, is KAGVTQTPRYLIKTRGQQVTLSCSPISGHRSVSWYQQTPGQGLQFLFEYFSETQRNKGNFPGRFSGRQFSNSRSEMNVSTLELGDSALYLCASSSGQGANNEQFFGPGTRLTVL.

Ten or more counts support this clonotype. The genes are TRBV15 and TRBJ2-3; weak D call: TRBD1 (6 bases). The CDR3 sequence is 14 residues long. Looked up from germline, CDR1 is LNHNV and CDR2 is YYDKDF (reference sequence). Between the trimmed V and J ends, which lost 0 bases and 3 bases, there was a span of 7 bases. CDR3 sequence: CATSRDQGTDTQYF. The DNA of the CDR3 is TGTGCCACCAGCAGAGATCAGGGGACAGATACGCAGTATTTT.

This clonotype has a handful of counts. The chain carries TRBV5-5 and TRBJ2-2, with TRBD2 matching over 9 bases. The length of the CDR3 is 17 residues. Germline CDR1 reads SGHKS; CDR2 reads YYEKEE (reference sequence). V dropped 0 bases and J dropped 4; count of bases not matched to a gene: 7. The CDR3 is CASSLDDAGGPTGELFF. The DNA for the CDR3 is TGTGCCAGCAGCTTGGACGACGCGGGGGGGCCCACCGGGGAGCTGTTTTTT.

This clonotype was seen at least ten times. The rearrangement links TRBV6-5 to TRBJ1-1; D not resolved. The CDR3 runs 13 residues. Between the trimmed V and J ends, which lost 8 bases and 2 bases, there was a span of 12 bases. CDR1 and CDR2 from the germline V gene are MNHEY and SVGAGI. In nucleotides, the CDR3 is TGTGCCAGCGGTTCGCCCCTCAACACTGAAGCTTTCTTT. Translated: CASGSPLNTEAFF.

This clonotype was seen at least ten times. The V gene is TRBV5-1, the J gene TRBJ2-1; 7 bases map to TRBD1. Trimming cost V 2 bases and J 9 bases; bases outside gene matches: 8. CDR3 length equals 14 residues. Germline V gene sequence: CDR1 SGHRS, CDR2 YFSETQ. This chain's CDR3 is CASSFQQGSGEQFF. In DNA, the CDR3 is TGCGCCAGCAGCTTCCAACAGGGGTCGGGTGAGCAGTTCTTC.

This clonotype was recorded a few times. This chain uses TRBV20-1 with TRBJ2-1; the match to TRBD2 covers 12 bases. Germline CDR1 DFQATT, CDR2 SNEGSKA (reference sequence). The CDR3 contains 17 residues. V dropped 0 bases and J dropped 3; count of bases not matched to a gene: 6. The CDR3 bases are TGCAGTGCTAGAGATCCTAGCGGGGGGGCTGACTACAATGAGCAGTTCTTC. Its protein is CSARDPSGGADYNEQFF.